A single sample is the source of the 15 T cell receptor beta chains below, sequenced in a study of shared clonotypes between healthy human individuals (dated by TCRdb to the early 2020s). Libraries came from the immunoSEQ multiplex PCR assay. This immuneACCESS table, as held by TCRdb, lists in-frame sequences with V and J called but not all clones. Of the missing ones, under half trace to an unresolved V gene in checked studies; the others have no known cause. Across this sample there are just over 2,000,000 clones, with roughly 96% seen only once. The ten largest clones add up to 0.1% to 0.15% of the sample. Material: naive CD4+ T cells sorted from blood. This specimen's cell subset or site label, per the study, means: CD45RA+ positively selected. Source of these receptors: a man younger than 35 in good health.

V is TRBV28 and J is TRBJ1-1, with D possibly TRBD1 on 5 matching bases. The CDR3 loop spans 15 amino acids. Germline-derived CDR1 and CDR2 are MDHEN and SYDVKM. Trimming shortened V by 1 base and J by 5 bases, and 14 bases separated the two germline ends. CDR3 in DNA: TGTGCCAGCAGTTTATACCCAGGGTTAAGGACTGAAGCTTTCTTT. This codes for CASSLYPGLRTEAFF.

The genes are TRBV30 and TRBJ1-6, with a possible D match to TRBD1 (5 bases). Trimming took 0 bases from V and 10 from J, leaving 10 bases between them. CDR3 size: 13 residues. CDR1 and CDR2 (germline): GTSNPN, SVGIG (reference sequence). The CDR3, as DNA: TGTGCCTGGAGTGTATCCAGGGACTCACCCCTCCACTTT. This translates into CAWSVSRDSPLHF.

The J gene is TRBJ1-1, the V gene TRBV5-1; 7 bases fit TRBD1. The junction had 5 bases not matched to a gene; V was cut back by 5 bases and J by 1 base. The CDR3 runs to 14 residues. Germline V gives CDR1 SGHRS, CDR2 YFSETQ. The CDR3, as DNA: TGCGCCAGCAGGAAGGGACAGACGAACACTGAAGCTTTCTTT. This translates into CASRKGQTNTEAFF.

This clone has a handful of counts. The chain combines TRBV7-8 with TRBJ1-1, with a tentative D call TRBD1 (5 bases). The CDR3 runs 15 residues. With 3 bases removed from V and 0 bases from J, the gap between germline ends came to 11 bases. Looked up from germline, CDR1 is SGHVS and CDR2 is FQNEAQ. For the CDR3, the DNA is TGTGCCAGCAGCTTGGGCAGGGATTTGAACACTGAAGCTTTCTTT. Residues: CASSLGRDLNTEAFF.

This chain joins TRBV10-3 and TRBJ2-5, with 11 bases lining up with TRBD2. Trimming removed 3 bases from V and 5 bases from J; junction bases left unmatched: 5. Germline assignment: CDR1 ENHRY and CDR2 SYGVKD. This CDR3 spans 15 amino acids. CDR3 nucleotides: TGTGCCATCAGTGAATCGAGGACTAGCGGGGAGACCCAGTACTTC. Translated, it gives CAISESRTSGETQYF.

The rearrangement uses TRBV15 and TRBJ1-6, with unresolved D. The CDR3 has 15 amino acids. Trimming shortened V by 1 base and J by 7 bases, and 11 bases separated the two germline ends. Looked up from germline, CDR1 is LNHNV and CDR2 is YYDKDF (reference sequence). CDR3 bases: TGTGCCACCAGCAGAGTGTTTGGCAGCAATTCACCCCTCCACTTT. As protein: CATSRVFGSNSPLHF.

The genes are TRBV5-1 and TRBJ2-5; D is unclear. The CDR3 is 13 residues long. Trimming took off 1 base at V and 1 base at J, with 5 bases between the two ends. CDR1 is SGHRS and CDR2 is YFSETQ in the germline V gene. The CDR3 DNA is TGCGCCAGCAGCTTGTGGTTCCAAGAGACCCAGTACTTC. Amino acid sequence: CASSLWFQETQYF.

About this clone itself: Other DNA sequences in this sample translate to the same CDR3. The chain joins TRBV6-5 to TRBJ2-7; 7 bases align to TRBD2. From germline, CDR1 is MNHEY and CDR2 SVGAGI. Germline trimming cut 2 bases from V and 4 bases from J; bases unmatched to any gene: 2. The length of the CDR3 is 13 residues. In nucleotides, the CDR3 is TGTGCCAGCAGTTACATCGGGGGGTACGAGCAGTACTTC. This codes for CASSYIGGYEQYF.

A single count supports this clone. J is TRBJ2-1 and V is TRBV21-1; TRBD2, the table's D call, lacks a check against the DNA. TRBV21-1 is a known pseudogene. The CDR3 contains 12 residues. As DNA, the CDR3 is TGTGCCAGCAGCAAAGTACTTAATGAGCAGTTCTTC. Protein sequence: CASSKVLNEQFF.

The genes are TRBV4-2 and TRBJ2-5; D is perhaps TRBD1 or TRBD2 (5 bases each). V was cut by 2 bases and J by 2 bases, with 9 bases left in between. CDR1 is LGHNA and CDR2 is YNFKEQ in the germline V gene. The CDR3 runs to 14 residues. In DNA, the CDR3 is TGTGCCAGCAGCCAACCGGGGCAACAAGAGACCCAGTACTTC. Its protein is CASSQPGQQETQYF.

V usage is TRBV2 and J usage is TRBJ2-7; D is perhaps TRBD1 or TRBD2 (5 bases each). V was trimmed by 7 bases and J by 7 bases, leaving 14 bases between them. CDR1 and CDR2 (germline): SNHLY, FYNNEI. The CDR3 is made up of 12 amino acids. The DNA for the CDR3 is TGTGCCAGCACTGGGACGACGGGGGAGCAGTACTTC. This gives the protein CASTGTTGEQYF.

CDR3 protein: CASSSDRFQETQYF. The CDR3 DNA reads TGTGCCAGCAGCTCGGACAGGTTCCAAGAGACCCAGTACTTC. The chain uses TRBV5-4 and TRBJ2-5; 7 bases are a match to TRBD1. The CDR3 spans 14 residues. Germline V CDR1 and CDR2: SGHNT, YYREEE (reference sequence). Losses at the gene ends were 3 bases for V and 1 base for J; bases not matched to a gene: 3.

This chain links TRBV28 with TRBJ1-1; D call uncertain. Trimming took 7 bases from V and 2 from J, leaving 5 bases between them. This CDR3 contains 11 residues. Germline values: CDR1 MDHEN, CDR2 SYDVKM. This CDR3 reads CASTINTEAFF. In nucleotides, the CDR3 is TGTGCCAGCACCATAAACACTGAAGCTTTCTTT.

The V call is TRBV14, the J call TRBJ1-2; D may be TRBD1 (6 bases). From germline, CDR1 is SGHDN and CDR2 FVKESK. The CDR3 totals 14 residues. Trimming removed 4 bases at V and 4 bases at J, with 13 bases between. DNA of the CDR3: TGTGCCAGCAGCCGGGCAGGGGCACCCTATGGCTACACCTTC. Amino acid sequence: CASSRAGAPYGYTF.

The rearrangement joins TRBV2 to TRBJ2-3, with D perhaps TRBD2 (6 bases). The CDR3 is 16 amino acids. Between the trimmed V and J ends, which lost 5 bases and 2 bases, there was a span of 17 bases. Germline-derived CDR1 and CDR2 are SNHLY and FYNNEI. DNA for the CDR3: TGTGCCAGCAGTCGCCGGGACTCCGGCACCACAGATACGCAGTATTTT. Translated, it gives CASSRRDSGTTDTQYF. The full variable domain, in which reference TRBV2 and TRBJ2-3 provide the parts outside the CDR3, is EPEVTQTPSHQVTQMGQEVILRCVPISNHLYFYWYRQILGQKVEFLVSFYNNEISEKSEIFDDQFSVERPDGSNFTLKIRSTKLEDSAMYFCASSRRDSGTTDTQYFGPGTRLTVL.